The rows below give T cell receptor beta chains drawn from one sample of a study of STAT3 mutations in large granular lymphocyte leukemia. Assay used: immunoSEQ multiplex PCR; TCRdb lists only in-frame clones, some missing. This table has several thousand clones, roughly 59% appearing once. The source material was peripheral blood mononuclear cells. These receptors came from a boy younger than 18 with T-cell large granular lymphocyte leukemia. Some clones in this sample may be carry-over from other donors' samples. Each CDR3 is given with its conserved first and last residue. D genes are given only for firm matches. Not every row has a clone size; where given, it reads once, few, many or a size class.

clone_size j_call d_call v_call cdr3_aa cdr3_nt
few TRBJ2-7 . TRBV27 CASSLTGTVLDEQYF TGTGCCAGCAGTTTAACCGGGACGGTTTTGGACGAGCAGTACTTC
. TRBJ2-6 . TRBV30 CAWRSGANVLTF TGTGCCTGGAGAAGTGGGGCCAACGTCCTGACTTTC
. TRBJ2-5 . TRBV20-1 CSASFGETQYF TGCAGTGCTAGTTTCGGGGAGACCCAGTACTTC
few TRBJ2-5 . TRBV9 CASSAGVMGEETQYF TGTGCCAGCAGCGCGGGCGTGATGGGCGAAGAGACCCAGTACTTC
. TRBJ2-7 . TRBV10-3 CAISAVGRLEQYF TGTGCCATCAGTGCCGTAGGACGTCTCGAGCAGTACTTC
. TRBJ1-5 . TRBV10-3 CAISEGRTTSNQPQHF TGTGCCATCAGTGAGGGGAGGACCACTAGCAATCAGCCCCAGCATTTT
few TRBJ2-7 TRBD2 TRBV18 CASSPTSGGAGEQYF TGTGCCAGCTCACCTACTAGCGGGGGTGCAGGGGAGCAGTACTTC
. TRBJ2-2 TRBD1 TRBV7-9 CASSKTGVTGELFF TGTGCCAGCAGCAAAACAGGGGTCACCGGGGAGCTGTTTTTT
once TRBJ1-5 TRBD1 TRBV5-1 CASSEGTANQPQHF TGCGCCAGCAGCGAAGGGACAGCAAATCAGCCCCAGCATTTT
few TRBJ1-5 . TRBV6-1 CASRLSGYQPQHF TGTGCCAGCAGGTTGAGTGGGTATCAGCCCCAGCATTTT